What follows is one T cell receptor (beta chain) and its context. What it recognizes is unknown. These data originate in a study of cytomegalovirus exposure and HLA in healthy donors. The CDR3 totals 13 residues. Germline CDR1 reads LGHNA; CDR2 reads YNFKEQ. Between the trimmed V and J ends, which lost 7 bases and 7 bases, there was a span of 17 bases. PCR involved 60 Vbeta and 13 Jbeta primers. The assay was immunoSEQ multiplex PCR, and TCRdb's table has in-frame clones only and misses some. The sample shows about 130,000 clones, and 1.5% to 2% sits with its ten largest clones. General observations from the study: Further analysis was carried out later, and it showed several of the most significant clusters appearing linked to common viral pathogens. An analysis that came later showed most CMV-associated TCR beta chains appearing HLA-restricted. Immune exposure was documented only through CMV serostatus. Researchers reportedly found TCR beta sequences accurately predicted most subjects' HLA-A and HLA-B alleles.

V is TRBV4-2 and J is TRBJ2-7, with D possibly being TRBD2 (5 bases). Material: PBMCs. This clonotype was sampled from a man between 18 and 29 years old in good health and CMV-seronegative. CDR3 sequence reads: CASTREGVGEQYF. In DNA form, the CDR3 reads TGTGCCAGCACCAGAGAGGGCGTTGGGGAGCAGTACTTC.